This TCR beta chain was observed in a study of Graves' ophthalmopathy and Graves' hyperthyroidism. Regarding the study as a whole: Sensitivity of around 85% and specificity of 70% to 84% were achieved when a 13-signature model separated ophthalmopathy from stable hyperthyroidism. Among expanded thyroid clonotypes above 0.001 frequency, most also occurred in blood.

The ends were cut back, 7 bases at V and 6 bases at J, with 18 bases in the middle. Per germline, CDR1 MNHNS and CDR2 SASEGT. CDR3 length equals 14 residues. This clonotype showed up many times. The target antigen is unknown. As the template, RNA transcripts were used to amplify TCR beta CDR3 regions. A first-round RT-PCR used HTBI primers, followed by a second-round multiplex PCR. TCRdb redid the calling of the multiplex PCR reads with MiXCR, one entry per CDR3 protein. The data show about 400,000 distinct CDR3 sequences, with about 18% seen just once and roughly 1.6% held by the top ten. Excluded: other autoimmune disease, uncontrolled infection, pregnancy or lactation.

Sequenced: peripheral blood. This receptor was taken from a young woman with Graves' ophthalmopathy. The chain uses TRBV6-1 and TRBJ1-2, with D possibly TRBD1 on 5 matching bases. DNA for the CDR3: TGTGCCAGCATCCACGATGGGGGAGGTGATGGCTACACCTTC. This codes for CASIHDGGGDGYTF.